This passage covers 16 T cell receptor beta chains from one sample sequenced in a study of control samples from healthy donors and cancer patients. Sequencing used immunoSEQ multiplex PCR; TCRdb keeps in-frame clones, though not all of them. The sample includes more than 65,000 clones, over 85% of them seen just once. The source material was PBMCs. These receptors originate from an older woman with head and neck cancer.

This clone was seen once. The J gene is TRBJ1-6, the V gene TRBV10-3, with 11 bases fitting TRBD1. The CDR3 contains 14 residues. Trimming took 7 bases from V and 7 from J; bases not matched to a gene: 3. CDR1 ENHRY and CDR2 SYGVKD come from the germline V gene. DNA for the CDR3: TGTGCCATCATGGGGGACAGGGGGAATTCACCCCTCCACTTT. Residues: CAIMGDRGNSPLHF.

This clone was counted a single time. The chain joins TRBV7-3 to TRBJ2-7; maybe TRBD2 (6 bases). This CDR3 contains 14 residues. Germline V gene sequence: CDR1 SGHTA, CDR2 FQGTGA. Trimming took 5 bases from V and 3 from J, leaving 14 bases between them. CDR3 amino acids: CASSAIPGDYEQYF. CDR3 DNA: TGTGCCAGCAGCGCCATCCCGGGGGACTACGAGCAGTACTTC.

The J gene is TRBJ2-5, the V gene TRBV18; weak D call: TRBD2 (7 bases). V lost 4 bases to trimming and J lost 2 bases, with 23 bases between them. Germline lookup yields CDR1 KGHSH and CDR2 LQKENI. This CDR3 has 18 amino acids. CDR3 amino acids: CASSRGTEGGTRQETQYF. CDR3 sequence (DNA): TGTGCCAGCTCACGAGGAACCGAGGGGGGGACTCGACAAGAGACCCAGTACTTC.

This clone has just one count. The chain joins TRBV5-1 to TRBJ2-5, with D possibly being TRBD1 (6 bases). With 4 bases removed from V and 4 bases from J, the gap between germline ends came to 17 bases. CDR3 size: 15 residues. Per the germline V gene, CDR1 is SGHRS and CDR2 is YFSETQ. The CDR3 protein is CASSPPGVSGETQYF. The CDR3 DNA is TGCGCCAGCAGCCCGCCAGGGGTGTCTGGAGAGACCCAGTACTTC.

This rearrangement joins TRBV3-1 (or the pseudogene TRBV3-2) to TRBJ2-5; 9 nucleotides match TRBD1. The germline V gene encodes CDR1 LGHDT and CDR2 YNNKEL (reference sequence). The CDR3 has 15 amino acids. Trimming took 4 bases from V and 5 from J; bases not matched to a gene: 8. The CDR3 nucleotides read TGTGCCAGCAGCCGAGGACAGGGGCAGGCGGAGACCCAGTACTTC. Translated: CASSRGQGQAETQYF.

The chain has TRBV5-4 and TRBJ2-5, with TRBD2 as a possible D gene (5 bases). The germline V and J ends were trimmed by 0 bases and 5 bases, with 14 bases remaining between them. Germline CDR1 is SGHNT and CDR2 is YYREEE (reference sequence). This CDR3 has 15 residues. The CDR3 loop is CASSLDPGVSETQYF. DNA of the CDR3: TGTGCCAGCAGCTTGGATCCCGGGGTAAGCGAGACCCAGTACTTC.

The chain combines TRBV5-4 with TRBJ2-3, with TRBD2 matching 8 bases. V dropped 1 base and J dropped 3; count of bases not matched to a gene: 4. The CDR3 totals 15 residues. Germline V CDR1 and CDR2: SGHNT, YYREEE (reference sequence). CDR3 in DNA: TGTGCCAGCAGCTTGACTAGCGGCGGAACAGATACGCAGTATTTT. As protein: CASSLTSGGTDTQYF.

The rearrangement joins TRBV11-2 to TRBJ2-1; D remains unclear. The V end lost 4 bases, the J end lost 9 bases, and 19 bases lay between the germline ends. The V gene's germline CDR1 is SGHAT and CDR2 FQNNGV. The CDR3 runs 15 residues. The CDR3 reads CASSSMSAGWGEQFF. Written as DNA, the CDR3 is TGTGCCAGCAGCTCGATGAGCGCCGGGTGGGGTGAGCAGTTCTTC.

For the CDR3, the DNA is TGTGCCAGCAGCAAATTGCCATCGTACGCCTACGAGCAGTACTTC. Protein sequence: CASSKLPSYAYEQYF. The chain employs TRBV21-1 and TRBJ2-7. TRBV21-1 is classified as a pseudogene. CDR3 length equals 15 residues.

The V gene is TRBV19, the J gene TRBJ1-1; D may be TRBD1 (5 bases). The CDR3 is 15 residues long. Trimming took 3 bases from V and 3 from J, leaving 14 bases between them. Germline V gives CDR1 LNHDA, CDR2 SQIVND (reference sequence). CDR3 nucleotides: TGTGCCAGTAGTATCCCCAGCAGGGCCTACACTGAAGCTTTCTTT. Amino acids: CASSIPSRAYTEAFF.

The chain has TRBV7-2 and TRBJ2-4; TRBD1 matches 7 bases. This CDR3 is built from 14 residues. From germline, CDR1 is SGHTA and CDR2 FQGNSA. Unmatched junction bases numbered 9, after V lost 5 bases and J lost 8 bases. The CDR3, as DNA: TGTGCCAGCAGCCCTCCCGACAGGGTACACATTCAGTACTTC. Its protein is CASSPPDRVHIQYF.

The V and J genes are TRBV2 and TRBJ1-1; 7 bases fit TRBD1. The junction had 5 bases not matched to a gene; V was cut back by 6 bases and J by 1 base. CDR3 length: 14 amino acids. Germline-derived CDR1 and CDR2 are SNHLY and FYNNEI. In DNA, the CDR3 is TGTGCCAGCAGCCTCGGACAGGCGAACACTGAAGCTTTCTTT. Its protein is CASSLGQANTEAFF.

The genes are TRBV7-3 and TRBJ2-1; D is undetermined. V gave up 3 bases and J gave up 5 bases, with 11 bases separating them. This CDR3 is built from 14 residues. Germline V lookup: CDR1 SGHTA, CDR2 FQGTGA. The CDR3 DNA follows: TGTGCCAGCAGCTTGTCGACTGGAGACAATGAGCAGTTCTTC. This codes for CASSLSTGDNEQFF.

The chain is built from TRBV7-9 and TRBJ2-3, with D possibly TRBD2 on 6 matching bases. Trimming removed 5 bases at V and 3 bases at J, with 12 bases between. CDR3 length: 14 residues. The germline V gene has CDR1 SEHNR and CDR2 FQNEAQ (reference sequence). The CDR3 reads CASSQGLSTDTQYF. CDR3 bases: TGTGCCAGCAGCCAGGGACTTTCAACAGATACGCAGTATTTT.

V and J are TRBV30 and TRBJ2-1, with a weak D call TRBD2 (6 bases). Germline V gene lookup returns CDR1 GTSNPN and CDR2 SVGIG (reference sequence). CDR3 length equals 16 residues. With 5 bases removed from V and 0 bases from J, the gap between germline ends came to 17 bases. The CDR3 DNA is TGTGCCTGGCAACGGGGGATCGGGATCTCCTACAATGAGCAGTTCTTC. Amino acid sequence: CAWQRGIGISYNEQFF.

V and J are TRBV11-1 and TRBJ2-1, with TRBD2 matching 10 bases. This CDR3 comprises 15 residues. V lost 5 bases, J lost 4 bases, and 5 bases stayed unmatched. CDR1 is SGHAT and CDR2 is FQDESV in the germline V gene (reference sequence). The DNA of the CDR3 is TGTGCCAGCAGCATCCGGACTAGCGGATACAATGAGCAGTTCTTC. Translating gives CASSIRTSGYNEQFF.